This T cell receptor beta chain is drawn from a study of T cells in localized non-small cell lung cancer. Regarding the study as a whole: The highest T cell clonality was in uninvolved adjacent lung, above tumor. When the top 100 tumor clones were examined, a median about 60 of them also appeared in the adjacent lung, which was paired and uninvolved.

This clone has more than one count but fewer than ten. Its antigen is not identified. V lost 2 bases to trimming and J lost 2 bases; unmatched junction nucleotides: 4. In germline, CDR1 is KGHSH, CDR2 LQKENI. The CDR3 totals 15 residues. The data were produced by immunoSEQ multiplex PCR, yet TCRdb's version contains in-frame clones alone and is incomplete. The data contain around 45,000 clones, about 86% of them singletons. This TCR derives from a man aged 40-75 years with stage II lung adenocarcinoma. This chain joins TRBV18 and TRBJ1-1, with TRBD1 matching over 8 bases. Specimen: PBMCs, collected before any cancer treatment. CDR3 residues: CASSPGTGGNTEAFF. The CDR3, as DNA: TGTGCCAGCTCACCAGGGACAGGAGGTAACACTGAAGCTTTCTTT.